Listed below are T cell receptor beta chains from one sample, sequenced in a study of T cells in Graves' hyperthyroidism and ophthalmopathy. TCRdb analysed the multiplex PCR reads with MiXCR anew, one entry per CDR3 protein. Seen here are approximately 530,000 distinct CDR3 sequences, around 17% observed once, and the top ten hold 18%. The sequencing input was blood. The receptors come from a woman aged 18-29 years with Graves' hyperthyroidism. Each CDR3 is given with its conserved first and last residue.

j_call v_call cdr3_aa
TRBJ2-5 TRBV11-1 CASSPKGLAGETQYF
TRBJ2-3 TRBV19 CAIGLAGGNPTDTQYF
TRBJ2-1 TRBV2 CASSPRPGLAGGPGSNEQFF
TRBJ2-5 TRBV30 CAWTSEAETQYF
TRBJ2-7 TRBV10-2 CASSDGIAVFYEQYF
TRBJ2-5 TRBV5-1 CASSSAGVETQYF
TRBJ1-6 TRBV5-1 CASSFLGANSPLHF
TRBJ2-1 TRBV29-1 CSVVLDRGHNEQFF
TRBJ2-7 TRBV28 CASRPLTSGRDRTYEQYF
TRBJ2-3 TRBV19 CASKRLAGLTDTQYF
TRBJ1-2 TRBV5-1 CASSLDGQVLYGYTF
TRBJ1-2 TRBV11-2 CASSAHRDRDYGYTF
TRBJ1-2 TRBV30 CAWDRNYGYTF
TRBJ1-1 TRBV14 CASSQDVKKRHTEAFF
TRBJ2-3 TRBV20-1 CSAREASGHPDTQYF
TRBJ2-7 TRBV3-1 CASSPTGTGSSYEQYF
TRBJ2-1 TRBV29-1 CSVDKVSYNEQFF
TRBJ1-5 TRBV5-1 CASSLDGESNQPQHF
TRBJ2-7 TRBV20-1 CSARTSLAAGYEQYF
TRBJ2-1 TRBV15 CATSRDLAGAYNEQFF
TRBJ2-7 TRBV7-9 CASSGRQGAEQYF
TRBJ2-7 TRBV7-9 CASSIGPNYEQYF
TRBJ2-7 TRBV5-1 CASSARLAGVAHEQYF
TRBJ2-5 TRBV5-6 CASRARLAGVVETQYF
TRBJ1-3 TRBV15 CATSSGPGRPEWGSSGNTIYF
TRBJ1-1 TRBV20-1 CSARDLTGGTFF
TRBJ2-2 TRBV9 CASSVEERAGGELFF
TRBJ2-5 TRBV4-3 CASSQGRGLGETQYF
TRBJ2-7 TRBV7-9 CASTNGAGAYEQYF
TRBJ1-5 TRBV12-3/TRBV12-4 CASSQVSGQGPQHF
TRBJ2-5 TRBV7-2 CASSLAWSQETQYF
TRBJ1-6 TRBV29-1 CSVGTGRNSPLHF
TRBJ1-1 TRBV6-2/TRBV6-3 CASSGPGQGRTEAFF
TRBJ2-5 TRBV29-1 CSARYRTLADGTQYF
TRBJ2-2 TRBV10-1 CASSGEGGTNTGELFF
TRBJ1-1 TRBV10-3 CAISESGTGRNMNTEAFF
TRBJ2-5 TRBV11-1 CASNDRGREETQYF
TRBJ2-7 TRBV7-2 CASSLILAGGYYEQYF
TRBJ1-1 TRBV19 CASSTPGRNAQGNTEAFF
TRBJ1-1 TRBV20-1 CSARADGNTEAFF
TRBJ1-2 TRBV28 CASYWGPAQTDYGYTF
TRBJ2-1 TRBV19 CASTATSSALNEQFF